A single sample is the source of the 29 T cell receptor beta chains below, sequenced in a study of blood T cell repertoires in COVID-19. Method: immunoSEQ multiplex PCR; TCRdb's copy keeps in-frame clones and lacks some. This table has roughly 340,000 clones, approximately 90% appearing once. Sequencing was carried out using peripheral blood. The receptors shown here come from a woman aged 18-29 years who had recovered from COVID-19.

The chain links TRBV6-5 to TRBJ1-6; D remains unclear. Germline CDR1 reads MNHEY; CDR2 reads SVGAGI. The length of the CDR3 is 13 residues. V lost 6 bases, J lost 5 bases, and 8 bases lay in between. CDR3: CASSREDNSPLHF. CDR3 nucleotides: TGTGCCAGCAGCCGAGAGGATAATTCACCCCTCCACTTT.

This sequence joins TRBV5-3 and TRBJ2-5, with 7 bases fitting TRBD2. TRBV5-3 is an ORF; its function is uncertain. The CDR3 is made up of 14 amino acids. After removal of 4 bases from V and 1 base from J, the junction contained 4 bases not matched to a gene. The CDR3, as DNA: TGTGCCAGAAGCAGCGGGACTCTCCAAGAGACCCAGTACTTC. It translates to CARSSGTLQETQYF.

The rearrangement joins TRBV19 to TRBJ2-3; D may be TRBD2 (6 bases). There are 13 residues in the CDR3. V lost 5 bases and J 2 bases, leaving 8 bases between the germline ends. Germline CDR1 and CDR2: LNHDA and SQIVND (reference sequence). The chain's CDR3 is CASSWRDTDTQYF. The CDR3, as DNA: TGTGCCAGTAGTTGGAGGGACACAGATACGCAGTATTTT.

The chain couples TRBV12-5 to TRBJ2-3; TRBD1 aligns across 9 bases. Germline-derived CDR1 and CDR2 are LGHNT and FRNRAP. V lost 6 bases, J lost 1 base, and 14 bases stayed unmatched. CDR3 length: 18 amino acids. CDR3 in amino acids: CASGRQGVNSWGTDTQYF. CDR3 bases: TGTGCTAGTGGCCGACAGGGGGTAAACTCCTGGGGCACAGATACGCAGTATTTT.

The chain is built from TRBV7-9 and TRBJ1-2; unclear D gene. Germline lookup yields CDR1 SEHNR and CDR2 FQNEAQ (reference sequence). The CDR3 covers 11 residues. Trimming cost V 5 bases and J 8 bases, with 9 bases left between them. The CDR3 spells CASSETGGYTF. CDR3 DNA: TGTGCCAGCAGCGAGACGGGGGGCTACACCTTC. The whole variable domain, remainder taken from reference TRBV7-9 and TRBJ1-2, is DTGVSQNPRHKITKRGQNVTFRCDPISEHNRLYWYRQTLGQGPEFLTYFQNEAQLEKSRLLSDRFSAERPKGSFSTLEIQRTEQGDSAMYLCASSETGGYTFGSGTRLTVV.

The chain recombines TRBV10-3 with TRBJ1-2, with 8 bases lining up with TRBD1. With V trimmed by 5 bases and J by 1 base, 9 bases remained unmatched. The length of the CDR3 is 16 residues. CDR1 and CDR2 (germline): ENHRY, SYGVKD. The CDR3 loop reads CAISWDRDRINYGYTF. CDR3 coding DNA: TGTGCCATCAGTTGGGACCGGGACAGGATTAACTATGGCTACACCTTC.

This chain uses TRBV30 with TRBJ1-3; D unresolved. Germline CDR1 reads GTSNPN; CDR2 reads SVGIG (reference sequence). The CDR3 sequence is 14 residues long. In DNA, the CDR3 is TGTGCTATTGACTCGGAGGGCCCTGGAAACACCATATATTTT. This sequence encodes CAIDSEGPGNTIYF. Drawing the rest from reference TRBV30 and TRBJ1-3, the complete variable domain is SQTIHQWPATLVQPVGSPLSLECTVEGTSNPNLYWYRQAAGRGLQLLFYSVGIGQISSEVPQNLSASRPQDRQFILSSKKLLLSDSGFYLCAIDSEGPGNTIYFGEGSWLTVV.

The chain joins TRBV6-4 to TRBJ2-1; 10 bases are shared with TRBD2. With V trimmed by 4 bases and J by 0 bases, 9 bases remained unmatched. This CDR3 has 18 amino acids. Germline values: CDR1 MRHNA, CDR2 SNTAGT. For the CDR3, the DNA is TGTGCCAGCAGTGCGTCGGGACTAGCGTGGGACTCCTACAATGAGCAGTTCTTC. Its translation: CASSASGLAWDSYNEQFF.

The chain is built from TRBV2 and TRBJ2-7; 7 positions match TRBD2. Germline assignment: CDR1 SNHLY and CDR2 FYNNEI. The CDR3 spans 18 residues. V dropped 3 bases and J dropped 6; count of bases not matched to a gene: 20. The CDR3 here is CASSETTELASHGVEQYV. The CDR3 coding sequence is TGTGCCAGCAGTGAGACTACAGAACTAGCGAGCCACGGCGTCGAGCAGTACGTC.

The chain uses TRBV4-3 and TRBJ2-1; 12 bases agree with TRBD2. V was clipped by 0 bases and J by 0 bases; unmatched bases: 9. CDR3 size: 20 residues. The germline V gene has CDR1 LGHNA and CDR2 YSLEER. The CDR3 spells CASSQDFALAGGGSYNEQFF. The CDR3 bases are TGCGCCAGCAGCCAAGATTTTGCACTAGCGGGAGGTGGCTCCTACAATGAGCAGTTCTTC.

The rearrangement uses TRBV27 and TRBJ2-7, with TRBD1 as a possible D gene (6 bases). CDR1 is MNHEY, CDR2 SMNVEV, per germline (reference sequence). The CDR3 is made up of 12 amino acids. DNA of the CDR3: TGTGCCAGCAGTTTAAGGGAGCCAGGGGATACAGTC. This codes for CASSLREPGDTV.

In this sample, this clone turned up once. V gene TRBV15 combines with J gene TRBJ2-5, with TRBD1 matching 10 bases. Germline V gene sequence: CDR1 LNHNV, CDR2 YYDKDF (reference sequence). The CDR3 runs to 16 residues. With 5 bases clipped from V and 8 bases from J, the junction kept 14 bases outside the gene matches. In nucleotides, the CDR3 is TGTGCCACCAGCCATTTAGGAGACAGGGGGCGAGAAACCCAGTACTTC. Its translation is CATSHLGDRGRETQYF.

In its sample, this clone was seen once. V is TRBV5-6 and J is TRBJ2-1; D unclear. This CDR3 region has 16 residues. Deletions cut 4 bases from V and 8 bases from J, with 22 bases between. Germline V gene lookup returns CDR1 SGHDT and CDR2 YYEEEE. CDR3 DNA: TGTGCCAGCAGCACAGTCGTCGGCGTAACCCCACATGAGCAGTTCTTC. Amino acid sequence: CASSTVVGVTPHEQFF.

This clone was recorded only once. V gene TRBV10-1 combines with J gene TRBJ1-1, with 7 bases lining up with TRBD1. With 5 bases clipped from V and 1 base from J, the junction kept 13 bases outside the gene matches. The CDR3 has 17 residues. The germline V gene encodes CDR1 WNHNN and CDR2 SYGVQD (reference sequence). CDR3 protein: CASSSGGSGGGNTEAFF. In nucleotides, the CDR3 is TGCGCCAGCAGTTCCGGCGGTTCAGGGGGAGGGAACACTGAAGCTTTCTTT.

The V call is TRBV27, the J call TRBJ1-5; D is ambiguous. Trimming shortened V by 5 bases and J by 0 bases, and 17 bases separated the two germline ends. Germline V gives CDR1 MNHEY, CDR2 SMNVEV (reference sequence). This CDR3 spans 17 amino acids. The CDR3, as DNA: TGTGCCAGCAGTCTAAACCTTCCGCCTAATAGCAATCAGCCCCAGCATTTT. Its protein is CASSLNLPPNSNQPQHF.

The V call is TRBV6-5, the J call TRBJ1-1; 8 bases agree with TRBD1. This CDR3 contains 15 residues. CDR1 and CDR2 (germline): MNHEY, SVGAGI. V was clipped by 5 bases and J by 4 bases; unmatched bases: 9. The CDR3 DNA sequence: TGTGCCAGCAGTCTATCGGACAGGGCGGTCACTGAAGCTTTCTTT. Translation gives CASSLSDRAVTEAFF.

J is TRBJ1-2 and V is TRBV19, with 8 bases identical to TRBD1. The germline V gene has CDR1 LNHDA and CDR2 SQIVND (reference sequence). Unmatched junction bases numbered 13, after V lost 7 bases and J lost 6 bases. This CDR3 region has 15 residues. The CDR3 loop reads CASKDRARLLDGYTF. CDR3 nucleotide sequence: TGTGCCAGTAAGGACAGGGCACGGTTATTGGATGGCTACACCTTC.

The CDR3 DNA reads TGTGCCAGCAGCCCTAGCGGGAGCCCCCCGAGGGGTGAGCAGTTCTTC. This translates into CASSPSGSPPRGEQFF. V usage is TRBV6-2 or TRBV6-3 and J usage is TRBJ2-1; the match to TRBD2 covers 10 bases. The CDR3 spans 16 residues. After removal of 6 bases from V and 9 bases from J, the junction contained 14 bases not matched to a gene. CDR1 is MNHEY and CDR2 is SVGEGT in the germline V gene.

The chain couples TRBV27 to TRBJ2-3; TRBD2 matches at 8 bases. There are 13 residues in the CDR3. Germline assignment: CDR1 MNHEY and CDR2 SMNVEV (reference sequence). The trim removed 5 bases at V and 6 bases at J, leaving 4 bases unmatched. CDR3: CASSHREGDTQYF. CDR3 coding DNA: TGTGCCAGCAGTCATCGGGAGGGTGATACGCAGTATTTT.

The chain employs TRBV24-1 and TRBJ1-5, with 8 nucleotides matching TRBD1. The CDR3 has 16 amino acids. CDR1 is KGHDR and CDR2 is SFDVKD in the germline V gene. J gave up 0 bases and V 3 bases, and 3 bases lay outside the gene matches. CDR3 DNA: TGTGCCACCAGTGATAACACAGGGGGTAGCAATCAGCCCCAGCATTTT. As protein: CATSDNTGGSNQPQHF.

J is TRBJ2-7 and V is TRBV6-5, with D hard to call. CDR3 size: 11 residues. Looked up from germline, CDR1 is MNHEY and CDR2 is SVGAGI. V was trimmed by 4 bases and J by 3 bases, leaving 4 bases between them. The DNA of the CDR3 is TGTGCCAGCAGTTCGCGCTACGAGCAGTACGTC. Translated: CASSSRYEQYV.

The chain recombines TRBV7-2 with TRBJ2-7, with 7 nucleotides matching TRBD2. V dropped 2 bases and J dropped 6; count of bases not matched to a gene: 4. Germline V gene data show CDR1 as SGHTA and CDR2 as FQGNSA. The CDR3 is 13 residues long. In nucleotides, the CDR3 is TGTGCCAGCAGCTTAATATGGGGGGGCGAGCAGTACGTC. Amino acid sequence: CASSLIWGGEQYV.

This clone showed up just once. This chain connects TRBV11-3 to TRBJ2-1; perhaps TRBD2 as D (6 bases). Trimming left V 6 bases short and J 5 bases short, with 17 bases between. The CDR3 contains 15 residues. Germline V gene data show CDR1 as SGHNT and CDR2 as YENEEA. CDR3 protein: CASSPGGLANNEQFF. CDR3 coding DNA: TGTGCCAGCAGTCCTGGCGGGCTAGCGAACAATGAGCAGTTCTTC.

The V call is TRBV7-6, the J call TRBJ2-1; 8 bases map to TRBD2. V gave up 1 base and J gave up 4 bases; unmatched junction bases: 6. CDR3 length equals 16 residues. Germline V gene lookup returns CDR1 SGHVS and CDR2 FNYEAQ. CDR3 in amino acids: CASSLEASGSYNEQFF. CDR3 coding DNA: TGTGCCAGCAGCTTAGAAGCAAGCGGGAGTTACAATGAGCAGTTCTTC.

This chain joins TRBV4-1 and TRBJ2-1; 12 bases agree with TRBD2. This CDR3 region has 15 residues. V dropped 1 base and J dropped 8; count of bases not matched to a gene: 3. Germline assignment: CDR1 MGHRA and CDR2 YSYEKL. The DNA of the CDR3 is TGCGCCAGCAGCCAAGGACTAGCGGGAGTTTATGAGCAGTTCTTC. This translates into CASSQGLAGVYEQFF.

The J gene is TRBJ2-5, the V gene TRBV7-2, with 7 bases aligning to TRBD2. The junction had 8 bases not matched to a gene; V was cut back by 5 bases and J by 5 bases. The CDR3 covers 14 residues. CDR1 and CDR2 from the germline V gene are SGHTA and FQGNSA. In DNA form, the CDR3 reads TGTGCCAGCAGCAGCACTAGCGCTGGGGAGACCCAGTACTTC. As protein: CASSSTSAGETQYF.

The chain recombines TRBV6-6 with TRBJ1-5; unclear D gene. This CDR3 is 16 amino acids long. V was shortened by 4 bases and J by 3 bases, with 16 bases between the two germline ends. Germline V gene sequence: CDR1 MNHNY, CDR2 SVGAGI (reference sequence). The CDR3 coding sequence is TGTGCCAGCAGTTCCCGTGGAGAGACCCTCAATCAGCCCCAGCATTTT. It specifies CASSSRGETLNQPQHF.

The chain combines TRBV7-7 with TRBJ2-6; maybe TRBD1 (6 bases). V was clipped by 5 bases and J by 5 bases, with 22 bases between them. Germline V CDR1 and CDR2: SSHAT, FNYEAQ (reference sequence). The CDR3 runs to 18 residues. DNA of the CDR3: TGTGCCAGCAGCGACAGGATAAGTGCCCAAAGTCGGGCCAACGTCCTGACTTTC. Translation: CASSDRISAQSRANVLTF.

This clone was picked up one time. V gene TRBV28 combines with J gene TRBJ2-1; the match to TRBD1 covers 10 bases. Per germline, CDR1 MDHEN and CDR2 SYDVKM. This CDR3 spans 14 amino acids. Trimming at V came to 6 bases and at J to 6 bases, leaving 5 bases not matched to a gene. CDR3 bases: TGTGCCAGCAGAAGACAGGGGGCGGGCAATGAGCAGTTCTTC. Protein: CASRRQGAGNEQFF.